This T cell receptor beta chain was sequenced in a study of cytomegalovirus exposure and HLA in healthy donors. Germline V gene sequence: CDR1 MGHRA, CDR2 YSYEKL. The V segment lost 2 bases and the J segment 6 bases; nucleotides outside the gene matches: 19. The CDR3 length is 18 residues. The PCR made use of 60 Vbeta and 13 Jbeta primers. Measured with immunoSEQ multiplex PCR; TCRdb has only the in-frame clones, and not every one. This repertoire comprises over 150,000 clones; its ten largest clones make up roughly 0.74%. As regards this clone: Its antigen is unidentified.

Study conclusions and caveats: Specificity of a few CMV-associated chains for CMV antigens was verified in vitro. By HLA locus, TCR association rates varied in a later analysis, with DRB1 showing the most and HLA-C the fewest.

The chain is built from TRBV4-1 and TRBJ2-7; 7 bases are shared with TRBD2. Sequencing was done on a sample of PBMCs. This TCR came from a boy younger than 18 in good health and CMV-seronegative. The DNA for the CDR3 is TGCGCCAGCAGCCAAAAGTCCGGGGCGGGGGTCAATCCGGGCGAGCAGTACTTC. Translating gives CASSQKSGAGVNPGEQYF.